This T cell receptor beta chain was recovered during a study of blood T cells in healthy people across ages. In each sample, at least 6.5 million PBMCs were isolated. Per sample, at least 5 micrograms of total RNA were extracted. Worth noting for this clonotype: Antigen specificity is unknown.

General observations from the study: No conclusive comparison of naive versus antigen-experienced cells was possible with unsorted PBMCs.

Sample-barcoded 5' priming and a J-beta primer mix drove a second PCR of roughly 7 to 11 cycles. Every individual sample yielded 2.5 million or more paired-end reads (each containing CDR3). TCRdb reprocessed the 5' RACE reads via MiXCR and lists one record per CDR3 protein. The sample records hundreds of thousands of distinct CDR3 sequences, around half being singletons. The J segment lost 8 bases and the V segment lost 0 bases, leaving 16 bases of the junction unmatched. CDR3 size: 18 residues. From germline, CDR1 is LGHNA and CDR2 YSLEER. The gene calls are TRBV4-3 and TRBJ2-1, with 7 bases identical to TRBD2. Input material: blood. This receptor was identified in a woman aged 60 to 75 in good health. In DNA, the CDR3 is TGCGCCAGCAGCCAAGATTTCGGGGTACGGGGGGTAAGAGATGAGCAGTTCTTC. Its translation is CASSQDFGVRGVRDEQFF.